The 29 T cell receptor beta chains listed next were all sequenced from one sample in a study of T-cell memory formation after mild COVID-19. TCRdb re-analysed the 5' RACE reads in MiXCR, keeping a single row per CDR3 protein. The sample consists of 450,000 or so distinct CDR3 sequences, 20% of them appearing once. Sequenced: PBMCs or a T cell subset sorted from them (not recorded which). These receptors came from an adult woman who had mild COVID-19 (a few samples of this study predate the infection). Cell type and time point are not known.

The gene calls are TRBV5-1 and TRBJ2-1, with TRBD1 matching 9 bases. CDR1 is SGHRS, CDR2 YFSETQ, per germline. The CDR3 sequence is 16 residues long. V shed 4 bases, J shed 4 bases, and the junction held 9 bases outside the gene matches. CDR3 amino acids: CASSLTGQGSYNEQFF. The CDR3 DNA follows: TGCGCCAGCAGCCTTACGGGACAGGGCTCTTACAATGAGCAGTTCTTC.

This clonotype has just a few counts. The chain has TRBV7-6 and TRBJ2-1, with 7 positions matching TRBD1. V lost 2 bases, J lost 0 bases, and 4 bases stayed unmatched. Germline lookup yields CDR1 SGHVS and CDR2 FNYEAQ. The CDR3 sequence is 16 residues long. CDR3 DNA: TGTGCCAGCAGCTTAACGGGACAGAGCTCCTACAATGAGCAGTTCTTC. Protein product: CASSLTGQSSYNEQFF.

The chain uses TRBV4-3 and TRBJ1-1; D uncertain. Trimming shortened V by 4 bases and J by 0 bases, and 9 bases separated the two germline ends. The CDR3 sequence is 14 residues long. Germline-derived CDR1 and CDR2 are LGHNA and YSLEER. The CDR3 nucleotides are TGCGCCAGCAGCCGAGGACCGGTGAACACTGAAGCTTTCTTT. This encodes CASSRGPVNTEAFF.

This chain joins TRBV5-6 and TRBJ2-5; D may match TRBD1 or TRBD2 (5 bases each). Trimming took off 1 base at V and 5 bases at J, with 21 bases between the two ends. Germline assignment: CDR1 SGHDT and CDR2 YYEEEE. The CDR3 is 17 amino acids. The CDR3 loop reads CASSLLQDVGRRETQYF. The CDR3 DNA is TGTGCCAGCAGCTTGCTACAGGATGTTGGGAGACGGGAGACCCAGTACTTC.

The chain has TRBV7-9 and TRBJ2-1; D gene ambiguous. The V gene lost 1 base and the J gene lost 0 bases, with 10 bases spanning the gap. There are 16 residues in the CDR3. The germline CDR1 and CDR2 sequences are SEHNR and FQNEAQ (reference sequence). For the CDR3, the DNA is TGTGCCAGCAGCTTAGGTGGCCTTCTCTCCTACAATGAGCAGTTCTTC. Protein product: CASSLGGLLSYNEQFF.

The V gene is TRBV19, the J gene TRBJ2-7; D not resolved. The CDR3 length is 14 residues. V dropped 3 bases and J dropped 0 bases, with 9 bases sitting between them. Germline loops: CDR1 LNHDA, CDR2 SQIVND (reference sequence). CDR3 DNA sequence: TGTGCCAGTAGTATGAGGCCTTCCTCCTACGAGCAGTACTTC. Residues: CASSMRPSSYEQYF.

This clonotype has more than one count but fewer than ten. The chain employs TRBV4-3 and TRBJ2-1, with 9 bases lining up with TRBD1. Looked up from germline, CDR1 is LGHNA and CDR2 is YSLEER. This CDR3 region has 15 residues. With V trimmed by 3 bases and J by 2 bases, 2 bases remained unmatched. The CDR3 reads CASSQWDRAYNEQFF. CDR3 coding DNA: TGCGCCAGCAGCCAGTGGGACAGGGCCTACAATGAGCAGTTCTTC.

This rearrangement joins TRBV12-3 or TRBV12-4 to TRBJ1-1; D gene unclear. The V and J ends lost 7 bases and 3 bases respectively, with 18 bases between them. The CDR3 sequence is 15 residues long. In DNA form, the CDR3 reads TGTGCCAGCACCTCCCGAGCAGCCATGGACACTGAAGCTTTCTTT. This sequence encodes CASTSRAAMDTEAFF.

The chain carries TRBV4-2 and TRBJ2-6, with D unresolved. From germline, CDR1 is LGHNA and CDR2 YNFKEQ. CDR3 length: 14 residues. V dropped 4 bases and J dropped 4 bases, with 8 bases sitting between them. The CDR3 reads CASSPVPGANVLTF. The CDR3 DNA is TGTGCCAGCAGCCCAGTCCCCGGGGCCAACGTCCTGACTTTC.

In its sample, this clonotype was seen once. This chain connects TRBV15 to TRBJ1-5; 8 bases map to TRBD1. The CDR3 spans 15 residues. The V segment lost 1 base and the J segment 5 bases; nucleotides outside the gene matches: 4. The germline V gene encodes CDR1 LNHNV and CDR2 YYDKDF (reference sequence). CDR3 sequence (DNA): TGTGCCACCAGCAGAGGAAGGACAGGGTATCAGCCCCAGCATTTT. Residues: CATSRGRTGYQPQHF.

The rearrangement links TRBV24-1 to TRBJ2-1; no reliable D call. Trimming took off 2 bases at V and 4 bases at J, with 2 bases between the two ends. The CDR3 is 12 amino acids. Germline CDR1 is KGHDR and CDR2 is SFDVKD. The CDR3 loop reads CATSDWYNEQFF. CDR3 DNA: TGTGCCACCAGTGATTGGTACAATGAGCAGTTCTTC.

This clonotype was counted ten times or more. In nucleotides, the CDR3 is TGTGCCAGCAGTTTCAGGGGTGAAAAACTGTTTTTT. This translates into CASSFRGEKLFF. This sequence joins TRBV27 and TRBJ1-4; tentatively, D is TRBD1 (6 bases). Germline CDR1 reads MNHEY; CDR2 reads SMNVEV (reference sequence). Trimming removed 3 bases at V and 7 bases at J, with 6 bases between. The CDR3 has 12 residues.

In this sample, this clonotype turned up a few times. Here the CDR3 reads CSARPGGRSYEQYF. The CDR3, as DNA: TGCAGCGCCCGCCCGGGGGGCCGGTCCTACGAGCAGTACTTC. This rearrangement joins TRBV29-1 to TRBJ2-7; weak D call: TRBD2 (7 bases). The CDR3 extends over 14 amino acids. Between the trimmed V and J ends, which lost 7 bases and 1 base, there was a span of 17 bases. Germline loops: CDR1 SQVTM, CDR2 ANQGSEA.

The V and J genes are TRBV19 and TRBJ1-5; maybe TRBD1 (5 bases). Germline V gene sequence: CDR1 LNHDA, CDR2 SQIVND (reference sequence). V lost 0 bases and J lost 5, with 8 bases in between. The CDR3 runs 14 residues. CDR3 loop: CASSIDGGDQPQHF. DNA for the CDR3: TGTGCCAGTAGTATAGATGGGGGTGATCAGCCCCAGCATTTT.

This clonotype turned up a few times. The chain employs TRBV5-1 and TRBJ1-2, with a tentative D call TRBD1 (5 bases). Germline V gene sequence: CDR1 SGHRS, CDR2 YFSETQ. The CDR3 extends over 15 amino acids. Trimming shortened V by 1 base and J by 8 bases, and 18 bases separated the two germline ends. In DNA, the CDR3 is TGCGCCAGCAGCTTGAATCAGGGCTTCAACACCGGCTACACCTTC. This gives the protein CASSLNQGFNTGYTF. The whole variable domain, remainder taken from reference TRBV5-1 and TRBJ1-2, is KAGVTQTPRYLIKTRGQQVTLSCSPISGHRSVSWYQQTPGQGLQFLFEYFSETQRNKGNFPGRFSGRQFSNSRSEMNVSTLELGDSALYLCASSLNQGFNTGYTFGSGTRLTVV.

The gene calls are TRBV10-3 and TRBJ1-2; no clear D. Germline V gives CDR1 ENHRY, CDR2 SYGVKD. The CDR3 sequence is 14 residues long. Trimming stripped 6 bases from V and 2 bases from J, with 13 bases between. CDR3 in DNA: TGTGCCATCAGCGTAGGCCCGCCGAACTATGGCTACACCTTC. The encoded protein is CAISVGPPNYGYTF.

This clonotype was detected only once. The chain carries TRBV7-6 and TRBJ1-3; possible D gene TRBD1, 5 bases. The ends were cut back, 1 base at V and 0 bases at J, with 16 bases in the middle. The CDR3 length is 18 residues. Germline loops: CDR1 SGHVS, CDR2 FNYEAQ. The CDR3 here is CASSLGGGAGFSGNTIYF. The CDR3 DNA follows: TGTGCCAGCAGCTTAGGTGGAGGGGCAGGGTTCTCTGGAAACACCATATATTTT. Variable domain in full (rest from reference TRBV7-6 and TRBJ1-3): GAGVSQSPRYKVTKRGQDVALRCDPISGHVSLYWYRQALGQGPEFLTYFNYEAQQDKSGLPNDRFSAERPEGSISTLTIQRTEQRDSAMYRCASSLGGGAGFSGNTIYFGEGSWLTVV.

The gene calls are TRBV18 and TRBJ2-3; 7 nucleotides align to TRBD1. There are 17 residues in the CDR3. CDR1 and CDR2 from the germline V gene are KGHSH and LQKENI. The trim removed 3 bases at V and 0 bases at J, leaving 9 bases unmatched. CDR3 sequence (DNA): TGTGCCAGCTCACCCAGGGACAGAACATCTAGCACAGATACGCAGTATTTT. Its protein is CASSPRDRTSSTDTQYF.

This clonotype was counted a few times. At one end, the junction sequence differs from germline, possibly due to a read error. The chain uses TRBV5-4 and TRBJ2-5; TRBD2 agrees at 7 bases. This CDR3 has 14 residues. Germline V gene lookup returns CDR1 SGHNT and CDR2 YYREEE (reference sequence). CDR3 coding DNA: TGTGCCAGCAGCTTGGCTACTAGCGAAGAGGCCCAGTACTTC. Translated: CASSLATSEEAQYF. The full variable domain, its missing parts supplied by reference TRBV5-4 and TRBJ2-5, is ETGVTQSPTHLIKTRGQQVTLRCSSQSGHNTVSWYQQALGQGPQFIFQYYREEENGRGNFPPRFSGLQFPNYSSELNVNALELDDSALYLCASSLATSEEAQYFGPGTRLLVL.

The chain uses TRBV9 and TRBJ1-1, with 9 positions matching TRBD1. V shed 0 bases, J shed 3 bases, and the junction held 0 bases outside the gene matches. The CDR3 is made up of 14 amino acids. Germline V gene sequence: CDR1 SGDLS, CDR2 YYNGEE. CDR3: CASSVGDRDTEAFF. The CDR3 DNA reads as TGTGCCAGCAGCGTAGGGGACAGGGACACTGAAGCTTTCTTT.

The chain links TRBV12-3 or TRBV12-4 to TRBJ1-1, with D tentatively TRBD1 (5 bases). The CDR3 totals 15 residues. The V end lost 5 bases, the J end lost 6 bases, and 19 bases lay between the germline ends. In DNA form, the CDR3 reads TGTGCCAGCAGTGGGGGATCATTCAAGTCCGCTGAAGCTTTCTTT. Residues: CASSGGSFKSAEAFF.

This clonotype was found a few times. The chain is built from TRBV7-2 and TRBJ2-1; D gene unclear. Per germline, CDR1 SGHTA and CDR2 FQGNSA. The CDR3 extends over 12 amino acids. The ends were cut back, 5 bases at V and 8 bases at J, with 10 bases in the middle. The CDR3 DNA is TGTGCCAGCAGCCTAACTACGGATGAGCAGTTCTTC. Encoded protein: CASSLTTDEQFF.

The rearrangement joins TRBV6-2 or TRBV6-3 to TRBJ2-7, with 12 bases fitting TRBD2. The CDR3 is 16 amino acids. With 5 bases clipped from V and 2 bases from J, the junction kept 7 bases outside the gene matches. Germline V gene data show CDR1 as MNHEY and CDR2 as SVGEGT. CDR3: CASSHSGLAGTYEQYF. The CDR3 bases are TGTGCCAGCAGTCATTCTGGACTAGCGGGGACCTACGAGCAGTACTTC.

This chain joins TRBV3-1 and TRBJ1-2; D not certain. The CDR3 has 13 amino acids. Germline V lookup: CDR1 LGHDT, CDR2 YNNKEL (reference sequence). V was shortened by 3 bases and J by 4 bases, with 9 bases between the two germline ends. The CDR3 spells CASSQEKAYGYTF. CDR3 nucleotides: TGTGCCAGCAGCCAGGAAAAGGCCTATGGCTACACCTTC.

This chain joins TRBV20-1 and TRBJ2-7; 7 bases map to TRBD1. V trimming: 0 bases; J trimming: 3 bases; junction bases outside the gene matches: 5. Germline assignment: CDR1 DFQATT and CDR2 SNEGSKA (reference sequence). The CDR3 has 14 residues. CDR3 sequence: CSAREGTANYEQYF. CDR3 nucleotides: TGCAGTGCTAGAGAGGGGACAGCAAACTACGAGCAGTACTTC.

J is TRBJ2-7 and V is TRBV19; 11 bases are shared with TRBD2. V dropped 5 bases and J dropped 3; count of bases not matched to a gene: 15. The germline gives CDR1 LNHDA, CDR2 SQIVND (reference sequence). The CDR3 loop spans 18 amino acids. The DNA for the CDR3 is TGTGCCAGTAGTGAGGCCCTAGCGGGAGGACCACCCTTCTACGAGCAGTACTTC. Amino acid sequence: CASSEALAGGPPFYEQYF.

This clonotype was picked up many times. The rearrangement uses TRBV5-5 and TRBJ2-7; TRBD1 agrees at 7 bases. This CDR3 region has 14 residues. V shed 4 bases and J 2 bases; nucleotides not matched to a gene: 6. Germline values: CDR1 SGHKS, CDR2 YYEKEE (reference sequence). The DNA for the CDR3 is TGTGCCAGCAGCCTGACAGGGAGAGCCTACGAGCAGTACTTC. Residues: CASSLTGRAYEQYF.

The chain uses TRBV29-1 and TRBJ1-4, with a weak D call TRBD1 (5 bases). This CDR3 has 12 amino acids. V was shortened by 1 base and J by 6 bases, with 6 bases between the two germline ends. Germline V gene sequence: CDR1 SQVTM, CDR2 ANQGSEA. The CDR3 DNA reads TGCAGCGTTGAAGCGGGGGATGAAAAACTGTTTTTT. Amino acid sequence: CSVEAGDEKLFF.

V usage is TRBV12-3 or TRBV12-4 and J usage is TRBJ1-3; D is unresolved. The CDR3 covers 14 residues. V was cut by 4 bases and J by 0 bases, with 7 bases left in between. CDR3 nucleotide sequence: TGTGCCAGCAGTTACTCTAGCTCTGGAAACACCATATATTTT. It translates to CASSYSSSGNTIYF.